This T cell receptor beta chain was retrieved from a study of fetal regulatory T cell absence and autoimmunity. Data came from immunoSEQ multiplex PCR; TCRdb stores just in-frame clones and leaves some out. The sample shows more than 85,000 clones, about three quarters of them seen only once. Germline V gene sequence: CDR1 LNHDA, CDR2 SQIVND (reference sequence). V was pared by 3 bases and J by 3 bases, with 2 bases of the junction left unmatched. The CDR3 loop spans 14 amino acids. This sequence joins TRBV19 and TRBJ1-1, with 9 positions matching TRBD1. This TCR came from a male donor with IPEX syndrome. The material sequenced was pancreas tissue. The CDR3: CASSITGGYTEAFF. In nucleotides, the CDR3 is TGTGCCAGTAGTATCACAGGGGGCTACACTGAAGCTTTCTTT.